Listed below are T cell receptor beta chains from one sample, sequenced in a study of cytomegalovirus exposure and HLA in healthy donors. Assay used: immunoSEQ multiplex PCR; TCRdb lists only in-frame clones, some missing. The sample carries 120,000 or so clones, 70% to 80% recorded once. Sequenced sample: PBMCs. The receptors shown here come from a woman in her forties or fifties in good health and CMV-seropositive. CDR3s include the opening cysteine and the closing phenylalanine or tryptophan. The D gene is left open where the match is weak. The size entry is marked missing in some rows and otherwise reads once, few, many or a size class.

TRBV7-8	few	TRBD1	TRBJ1-3	TGTGCCAGCAGCTTAGGTCATAGGACAGGAGCCGGAAACACCATATATTTT	CASSLGHRTGAGNTIYF
TRBV11-3	.	.	TRBJ2-7	TGTGCCAGCAGCCCTCAGGGGCACGAGCAGTACTTC	CASSPQGHEQYF
TRBV7-8	once	.	TRBJ1-5	TGTGCCAGCAGCTTAGCCCGCGCGGGCAATCAGCCCCAGCATTTT	CASSLARAGNQPQHF
TRBV4-3	few	.	TRBJ1-1	TGCGCCAGCAGCCAAGCCCTTTTAGGGTCGGGGGGCGCTTTCTTT	CASSQALLGSGGAFF
TRBV10-3	.	TRBD1	TRBJ1-1	TGTGCCATCACTAGGGGACAGGAGAACACTGAAGCTTTCTTT	CAITRGQENTEAFF
TRBV4-3	.	TRBD1	TRBJ1-4	TGCGCCAGCAGCCAAGGGGGCTCGGGACAGGGCCGAGAAAAACTGTTTTTT	CASSQGGSGQGREKLFF
TRBV4-2	.	TRBD2	TRBJ2-3	TGTGCCAGCAGCCAAGATGGGGGAGCTAGCGGGAGTACAGATACGCAGTATTTT	CASSQDGGASGSTDTQYF
TRBV5-1	.	TRBD1	TRBJ1-2	TGCGCCAGCAGCTCCGGGACAGGGAACGGCTACACCTTC	CASSSGTGNGYTF
TRBV19	.	.	TRBJ2-7	TGTGCCAGTAGTATAGGGTCAGGGGCGAGCTACGAGCAGTACTTC	CASSIGSGASYEQYF
TRBV30	.	.	TRBJ2-1	TGTGCCTGGAACCTAGTTGGCAATGAGCAGTTCTTC	CAWNLVGNEQFF
TRBV13	.	.	TRBJ2-7	TGTGCCAGCAGCCCGGCTGGGGGCCAGGGGAGCGAGCAGTACTTC	CASSPAGGQGSEQYF
TRBV7-8	.	.	TRBJ2-6	TGTGCCAGCAGCTTAACGGGTGACGGGACCAACGTCCTGACTTTC	CASSLTGDGTNVLTF
TRBV28	few	TRBD2	TRBJ2-5	TGTGCCAGCAGCAGAGGGACTAGCGGGGGTTATGAGACCCAGTACTTC	CASSRGTSGGYETQYF
TRBV7-9	.	.	TRBJ1-3	TGTGCCAGCAGCTTTGGGCTCTCTGGAAACACCATATATTTT	CASSFGLSGNTIYF
TRBV5-1	.	TRBD1	TRBJ2-5	TGCGCCAGCAGCGCCGGGACAGGGCAAGAGACCCAGTACTTC	CASSAGTGQETQYF
TRBV27	.	.	TRBJ1-3	TGTGCCAGCAGCCCGTTCTCTGGAAACACCATATATTTT	CASSPFSGNTIYF
TRBV4-3	few	.	TRBJ2-3	TGCGCCAGCAGCCAAGTGAGAGGGAGCGGCACAGATACGCAGTATTTT	CASSQVRGSGTDTQYF
TRBV2	once	.	TRBJ2-1	TGTGCCTCCGCGGGCAGGGGCGTGCAGTTCTTC	CASAGRGVQFF
TRBV7-9	.	.	TRBJ2-5	TGTGCCAGCAGCTCACAAGAGACCCAGTACTTC	CASSSQETQYF
TRBV23-1	.	TRBD1	TRBJ2-7	TGCGCCAGCAGTCAAAGGCGGACAGGGGGCTCTTACGAGCAGTACTTC	CASSQRRTGGSYEQYF
TRBV6-6	few	.	TRBJ2-1	TGTGCCAGCATAAGGGGCTCCTACAATGAGCAGTTCTTC	CASIRGSYNEQFF
TRBV7-2	.	TRBD1	TRBJ1-1	TGTGCCAGCAGCCCGTACCCGGGACAGGGATCTGAAGCTTTCTTT	CASSPYPGQGSEAFF
TRBV4-2	.	TRBD2	TRBJ2-5	TGTGCCAGCAGCCAGACCACCCCGGGGACTAGCGGGGGTAGCGGGGAGACCCAGTACTTC	CASSQTTPGTSGGSGETQYF
TRBV7-8	.	.	TRBJ1-2	TGTGCCAGCACCCCAGCGGGGCACTATGGCTACACCTTC	CASTPAGHYGYTF
TRBV5-1	.	TRBD1	TRBJ2-3	TGCGCCAGCAGCTTGGGAGGACAGGGAAGCACAGATACGCAGTATTTT	CASSLGGQGSTDTQYF
TRBV11-3	few	.	TRBJ1-4	TGTGCCAGCAGCCCATGGGGCGCGGCTAATGAAAAACTGTTTTTT	CASSPWGAANEKLFF
TRBV5-1	.	TRBD2	TRBJ2-7	TGCGCCAGCAGCTTGCCCTTTAGCGGGAGTTCCTACGAGCAGTACTTC	CASSLPFSGSSYEQYF
TRBV29-1	.	.	TRBJ1-1	TGCAGCGTGGAGGCGGGTACGACTGAAGCTTTCTTT	CSVEAGTTEAFF
TRBV5-5	once	.	TRBJ1-6	TGTGCCAGCAGCTTGCAGGGGTGGGGTTCACCCCTCCACTTT	CASSLQGWGSPLHF
TRBV11-3	.	TRBD1	TRBJ2-3	TGTGCCAGCAGCTTAGGAGACAGGGCAGGAGATACGCAGTATTTT	CASSLGDRAGDTQYF
TRBV6-5	.	.	TRBJ2-2	TGTGCCAGTCGGGACTCCAACACCGGGGAGCTGTTTTTT	CASRDSNTGELFF
TRBV7-9	.	TRBD1	TRBJ1-2	TGTGCCAGCAGGATAGCGGGACAGGGGTATGGCTACACCTTC	CASRIAGQGYGYTF
TRBV6-1	.	.	TRBJ1-2	TGTGCCAGCAGTGAAACCCTTACGAGCGGCTACACCTTC	CASSETLTSGYTF
TRBV5-1	.	.	TRBJ1-1	TGCGCCAGCAGCTTGGTAACAGGGATGAACACTGAAGCTTTCTTT	CASSLVTGMNTEAFF
TRBV29-1	.	TRBD1	TRBJ1-2	TGCAGCGTCCTTCCGGGACAGGGGTATGGCTACACCTTC	CSVLPGQGYGYTF
TRBV4-3	once	TRBD1	TRBJ2-3	TGCGCCAGCAGCCCACAGGGGGGAGATACGCAGTATTTT	CASSPQGGDTQYF
TRBV2	.	.	TRBJ2-2	TGTGCCAGCAGTGCGCCGGGGGTTAGCGCCGGGGAGCTGTTTTTT	CASSAPGVSAGELFF
TRBV13	.	.	TRBJ1-4	TGTGCCAGCAGCCCCGTGGGGGCAGGGATTAATGAAAAACTGTTTTTT	CASSPVGAGINEKLFF
TRBV5-1	.	TRBD1	TRBJ1-1	TGCGCCAGCAGCTTGACAGGGGGCGTGAACACTGAAGCTTTCTTT	CASSLTGGVNTEAFF
TRBV27	few	.	TRBJ2-4	TGTGCCAGCAGTTCTGAACAGGTTTCAGGGCCCAAAAACATTCAGTACTTC	CASSSEQVSGPKNIQYF
TRBV6-1	.	.	TRBJ1-1	TGTGCCAGCAGTGAACCTACGAACACTGAAGCTTTCTTT	CASSEPTNTEAFF
TRBV10-3	.	TRBD1	TRBJ2-7	TGTGCCACGATCAAGGGGACAGACAGATCCTACGAGCAGTACTTC	CATIKGTDRSYEQYF
TRBV30	.	TRBD1	TRBJ1-2	TGTGCCTGGACAATAACCGGGACAGGGGTCCGCTACACCTTC	CAWTITGTGVRYTF
TRBV6-1	.	.	TRBJ1-5	TGTGCCAGCAGTCCAGGGTCGGACAATCAGCCCCAGCATTTT	CASSPGSDNQPQHF
TRBV6-1	.	.	TRBJ1-1	TGTGCCAGCAGTGAATCGGGCGGGAACGCTGAAGCTTTCTTT	CASSESGGNAEAFF
TRBV19	.	.	TRBJ2-3	TGTGCCAGTAGTATACAAGCTAGCACAGATACGCAGTATTTT	CASSIQASTDTQYF
TRBV4-1	few	TRBD2	TRBJ2-3	TGCGCCAGCAGCCCGCTAACAGGGATGAGTAGCGGGGGGGCCAGAGATACGCAGTATTTT	CASSPLTGMSSGGARDTQYF
TRBV30	.	TRBD2	TRBJ2-7	TGTGCCTCAACCGGGACTAGCGGGCGGGTGAGCTCCTACGAGCAGTACTTC	CASTGTSGRVSSYEQYF
TRBV7-6	.	TRBD1	TRBJ1-1	TGTGCCAGCAGCTTAGATTACAGGGGCGGTGGTGAAGCTTTCTTT	CASSLDYRGGGEAFF
TRBV5-1	.	TRBD1	TRBJ1-1	TGCGCCAGCAGCCTCCGGACCAGGGGGGATACTGAAGCTTTCTTT	CASSLRTRGDTEAFF
TRBV30	.	.	TRBJ1-5	TGTGCCTGGGGTGCCCGGGTTCAACAGCCCCAGCATTTT	CAWGARVQQPQHF
TRBV4-1	.	TRBD1	TRBJ1-2	TGCGCCAGCAGCCTACCGACAGGGAGCTATGGCTACACCTTC	CASSLPTGSYGYTF
TRBV5-1	.	.	TRBJ2-1	TGCGCCAGCAGCTCCCAAGGGGGGAGGGGTAATGAGCAGTTCTTC	CASSSQGGRGNEQFF